The clone carrying this T cell receptor (beta chain) showed up just a few times. What it recognizes is unknown. This sample is part of a study of T-cell memory formation after mild COVID-19. Study observations and caveats: That cross-reactive memory joined was suggested by some responding clones appearing in pre-infection memory. Confirmation was lacking for SARS-CoV-2 specificity of second-wave clones that peaked on day 37. Chiefly within CM and EM were the contracting CD4+ clones; CD8+ ones were within EMRA.

V dropped 7 bases and J dropped 5; count of bases not matched to a gene: 5. Germline CDR1 is KGHDR and CDR2 is SFDVKD. The CDR3 spans 13 residues. Each CDR3 protein is one row after TCRdb ran MiXCR on the 5' RACE reads. The sample records hundreds of thousands of distinct CDR3 sequences, roughly 20% being singletons. The source of this sequence is a man aged 18 to 29 who had mild COVID-19 (a few samples of this study predate the infection). Cell type and time point are not known. V is TRBV24-1 and J is TRBJ1-1; 8 bases align to TRBD1. Material: PBMCs or a T cell subset sorted from them (not recorded which). The CDR3: CATRGQGGTEAFF. DNA of the CDR3: TGTGCCACCAGAGGACAGGGAGGAACTGAAGCTTTCTTT.